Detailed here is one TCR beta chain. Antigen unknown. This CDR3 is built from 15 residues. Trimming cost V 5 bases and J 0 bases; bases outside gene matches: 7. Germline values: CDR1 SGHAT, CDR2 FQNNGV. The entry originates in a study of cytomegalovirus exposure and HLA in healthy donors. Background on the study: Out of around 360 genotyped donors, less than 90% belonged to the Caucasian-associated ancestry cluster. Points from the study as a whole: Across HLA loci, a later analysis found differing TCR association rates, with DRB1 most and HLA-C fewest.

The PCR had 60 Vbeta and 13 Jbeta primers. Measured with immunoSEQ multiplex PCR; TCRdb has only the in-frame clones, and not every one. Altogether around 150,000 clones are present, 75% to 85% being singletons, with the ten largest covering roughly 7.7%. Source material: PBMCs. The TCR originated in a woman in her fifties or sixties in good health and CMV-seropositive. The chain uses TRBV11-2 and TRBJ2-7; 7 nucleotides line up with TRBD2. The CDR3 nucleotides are TGTGCCAGCAGCCCAGCGGGACTTCTCTCCTACGAGCAGTACTTC. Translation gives CASSPAGLLSYEQYF.